These 5 T cell receptor beta chains came from one sample sequenced in a study of beta chain features in type 1 diabetes. General study results and limits: TCRB CDR3s from Type 1 diabetes patients were moderately but significantly shorter in all four CD4+ subsets.

Since all of the isolated RNA was reverse transcribed, expressed TCRB transcripts were what got sequenced. Assay: immunoSEQ multiplex PCR; the TCRdb copy retains only in-frame clones and omits some. The sample records almost 350,000 clones, roughly 8.8% being singletons. Antigens for these TCRs are unknown. Sequencing input: central memory CD4+ T cells from blood. All receptors come from a man aged 30 to 39 with type 1 diabetes.

The table lists this clone with a count of one. The chain employs TRBV28 and TRBJ1-1; 9 bases align to TRBD1. The CDR3 is 12 amino acids. Losses at the gene ends were 2 bases for V and 11 bases for J; bases not matched to a gene: 3. Germline V gene lookup returns CDR1 MDHEN and CDR2 SYDVKM. The CDR3 spells CASSLRDRDAFF. CDR3 nucleotides: TGTGCCAGCAGTTTAAGGGACAGGGACGCTTTCTTT.

As concerns this clone: Different DNA sequences within this sample yield the same CDR3. The chain uses TRBV11-2 and TRBJ2-7, with D unresolved. Trimming removed 3 bases from V and 3 bases from J, with 9 bases in between. Germline V lookup: CDR1 SGHAT, CDR2 FQNNGV. The CDR3 runs to 13 residues. The CDR3 region has the DNA TGTGCCAGCAGCTTTGGCCCTTTCTACGAGCAGTACTTC. The encoded protein is CASSFGPFYEQYF. Together with reference TRBV11-2 and TRBJ2-7, the CDR3 gives the full variable domain: EAGVAQSPRYKIIEKRQSVAFWCNPISGHATLYWYQQILGQGPKLLIQFQNNGVVDDSQLPKDRFSAERLKGVDSTLKIQPAKLEDSAVYLCASSFGPFYEQYFGPGTRLTVT.

The chain links TRBV15 to TRBJ1-4; D uncertain. There are 17 residues in the CDR3. V gave up 0 bases and J gave up 0 bases, with 11 bases separating them. Germline V gene sequence: CDR1 LNHNV, CDR2 YYDKDF (reference sequence). The CDR3 DNA reads as TGTGCCACCAGCAGAGATCTGGGAACCGCAACTAATGAAAAACTGTTTTTT. Residues: CATSRDLGTATNEKLFF. The entire variable domain, with the rest obtained from reference TRBV15 and TRBJ1-4, is as follows: DAMVIQNPRYQVTQFGKPVTLSCSQTLNHNVMYWYQQKSSQAPKLLFHYYDKDFNNEADTPDNFQSRRPNTSFCFLDIRSPGLGDTAMYLCATSRDLGTATNEKLFFGSGTQLSVL.

This clone occurred a few times. This chain connects TRBV5-4 to TRBJ2-5; D is undetermined. V dropped 2 bases and J dropped 1 base, with 6 bases sitting between them. Germline CDR1 reads SGHNT; CDR2 reads YYREEE (reference sequence). This CDR3 is 13 amino acids long. CDR3 nucleotide sequence: TGTGCCAGCAGCTTAACGGTCCAAGAGACCCAGTACTTC. Residues: CASSLTVQETQYF.

The CDR3 DNA sequence: TGTGCCAGCAGTGAAGGGGGTTGGGAGCAGTACTTC. Translating it yields CASSEGGWEQYF. The chain carries TRBV2 and TRBJ2-7; D remains ambiguous. Trimming cost V 1 base and J 7 bases, with 8 bases left between them. The CDR3 runs 12 residues. The germline gives CDR1 SNHLY, CDR2 FYNNEI.